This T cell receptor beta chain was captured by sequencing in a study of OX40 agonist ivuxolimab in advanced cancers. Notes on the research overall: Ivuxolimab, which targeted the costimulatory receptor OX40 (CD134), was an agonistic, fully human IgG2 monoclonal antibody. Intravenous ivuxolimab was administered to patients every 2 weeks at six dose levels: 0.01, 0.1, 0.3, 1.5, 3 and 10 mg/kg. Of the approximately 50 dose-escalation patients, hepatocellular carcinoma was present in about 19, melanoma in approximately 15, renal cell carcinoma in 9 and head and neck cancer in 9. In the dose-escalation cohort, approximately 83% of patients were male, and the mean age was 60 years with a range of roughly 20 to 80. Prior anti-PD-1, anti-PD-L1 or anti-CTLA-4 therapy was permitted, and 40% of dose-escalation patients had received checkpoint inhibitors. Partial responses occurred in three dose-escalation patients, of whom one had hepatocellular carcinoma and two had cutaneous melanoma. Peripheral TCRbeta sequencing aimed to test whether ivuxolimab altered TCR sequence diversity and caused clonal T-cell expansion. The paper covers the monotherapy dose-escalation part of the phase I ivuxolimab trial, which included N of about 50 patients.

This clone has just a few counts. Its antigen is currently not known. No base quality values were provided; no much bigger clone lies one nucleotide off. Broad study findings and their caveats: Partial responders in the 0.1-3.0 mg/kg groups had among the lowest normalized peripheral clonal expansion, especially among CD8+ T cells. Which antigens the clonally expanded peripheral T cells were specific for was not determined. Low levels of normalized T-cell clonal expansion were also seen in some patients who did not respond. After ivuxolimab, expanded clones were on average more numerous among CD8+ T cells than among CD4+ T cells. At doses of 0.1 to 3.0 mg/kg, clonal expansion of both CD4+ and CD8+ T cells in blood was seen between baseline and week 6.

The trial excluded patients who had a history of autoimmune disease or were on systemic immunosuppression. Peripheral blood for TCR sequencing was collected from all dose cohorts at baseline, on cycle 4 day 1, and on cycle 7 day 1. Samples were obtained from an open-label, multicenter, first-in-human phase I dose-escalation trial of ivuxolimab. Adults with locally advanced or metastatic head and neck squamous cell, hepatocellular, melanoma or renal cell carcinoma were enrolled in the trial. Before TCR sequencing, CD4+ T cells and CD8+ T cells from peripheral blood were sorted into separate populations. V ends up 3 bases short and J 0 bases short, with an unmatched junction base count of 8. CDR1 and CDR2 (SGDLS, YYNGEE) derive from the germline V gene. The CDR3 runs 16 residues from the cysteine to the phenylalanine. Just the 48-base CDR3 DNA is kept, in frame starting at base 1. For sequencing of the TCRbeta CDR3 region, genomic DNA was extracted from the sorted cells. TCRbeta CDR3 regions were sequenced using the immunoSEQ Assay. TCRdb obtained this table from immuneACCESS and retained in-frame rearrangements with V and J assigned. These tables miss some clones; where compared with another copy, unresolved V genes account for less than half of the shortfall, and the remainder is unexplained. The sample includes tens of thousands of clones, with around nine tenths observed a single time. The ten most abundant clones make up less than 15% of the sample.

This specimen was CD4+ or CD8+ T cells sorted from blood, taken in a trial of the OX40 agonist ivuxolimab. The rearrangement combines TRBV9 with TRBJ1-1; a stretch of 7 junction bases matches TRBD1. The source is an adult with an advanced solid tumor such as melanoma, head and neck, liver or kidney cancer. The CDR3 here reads CASSDSVGQLNTEAFF. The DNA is TGTGCCAGCAGCGACTCTGTGGGACAGTTGAACACTGAAGCTTTCTTT.